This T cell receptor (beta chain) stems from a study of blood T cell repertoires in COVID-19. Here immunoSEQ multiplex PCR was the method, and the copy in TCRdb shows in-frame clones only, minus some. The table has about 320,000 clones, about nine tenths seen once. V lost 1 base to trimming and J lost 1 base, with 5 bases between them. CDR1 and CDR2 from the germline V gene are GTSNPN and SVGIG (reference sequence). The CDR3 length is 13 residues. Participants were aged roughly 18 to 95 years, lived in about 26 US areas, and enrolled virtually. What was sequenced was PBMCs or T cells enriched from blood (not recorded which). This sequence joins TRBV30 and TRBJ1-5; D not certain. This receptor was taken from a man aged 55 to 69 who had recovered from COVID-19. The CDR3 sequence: CAWSDQSNQPQHF. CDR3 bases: TGTGCCTGGAGTGATCAAAGCAATCAGCCCCAGCATTTT.